This is a list of T cell receptor beta chains from one sample in a study of spatial heterogeneity in lung cancer. Each CDR3 protein gets one entry after TCRdb re-called the 5' RACE reads with MiXCR. This table holds about 25,000 distinct CDR3 sequences, 6.9% found once. Sequenced here: PBMCs, sampled at surgery. These receptors came from a male donor with early-stage non-small cell lung cancer. The CDR3 runs from the conserved cysteine through the conserved F or W. D genes are given only for firm matches. Expanded clones get a size class; other rows say once, few or many, or leave the size out.

V	J	size	D	DNA	CDR3
TRBV6-1	TRBJ2-3	many	TRBD2	TGTGCCACCTGGACTAGCGGGGGGTCTACGCAGTATTTT	CATWTSGGSTQYF
TRBV7-3	TRBJ2-5	few	NA	TGTGCCAGCAGCTTGGCCGGGAGATCCGAGACCCAGTACTTC	CASSLAGRSETQYF
TRBV19	TRBJ1-1	many	NA	TGTGCCAGTAGTATCGGGTACGGAATGAACACTGAAGCTTTCTTT	CASSIGYGMNTEAFF
TRBV28	TRBJ1-5	NA	TRBD1	TGTGCCACCCAGGCAGGGGGCGCGTTGGGTCAGCCCCAGCATTTT	CATQAGGALGQPQHF
TRBV12-3/TRBV12-4	TRBJ1-3	many	NA	TGTGCCAGCAGAACAGGGCCCTCTGGAAACACCATATATTTT	CASRTGPSGNTIYF
TRBV10-3	TRBJ1-1	many	NA	TGTGCCATCAACCCCTCCCTGAACACTGAAGCTTTCTTT	CAINPSLNTEAFF
TRBV20-1	TRBJ1-5	NA	TRBD1	TGCAGTGCTCAACAGGGGATACAGCCCCAGCATTTT	CSAQQGIQPQHF
TRBV20-1	TRBJ1-2	NA	NA	TGCAGTGCTAGAGACCGAGGATGGGGCGCCAACTATGGCTACACCTTC	CSARDRGWGANYGYTF
TRBV6-1	TRBJ1-1	few	TRBD1	TGTGCCAGCAGTGGGACAGGCGCCATGAACACTGAAGCTTTCTTT	CASSGTGAMNTEAFF
TRBV11-3	TRBJ1-6	NA	NA	TGTGCCAGCAGCTCCGGGGACGATTCACCCCTCCACTTT	CASSSGDDSPLHF
TRBV20-1	TRBJ2-1	many	NA	TGCAGTGCTGCCCGGGACCGAGACGATGAGCAGTTCTTC	CSAARDRDDEQFF
TRBV27	TRBJ2-7	many	TRBD2	TGTGCCAGCAGTTCCGAGACTAGCGGGAAAGACGAGCAGTACTTC	CASSSETSGKDEQYF
TRBV7-8	TRBJ1-2	medium-sized	NA	TGTGCCAGCAGCATTGGGACGTGGGGCTACACCTTC	CASSIGTWGYTF
TRBV9	TRBJ2-1	many	TRBD2	TGTGCCAGCAGCGTAGAAGGCCTAGCGGGCATCAATGAGCAGTTCTTC	CASSVEGLAGINEQFF
TRBV7-9	TRBJ2-4	few	NA	TGTGCCAGCAGCTTGGTCAGCATAGCCAAAAACATTCAGTACTTC	CASSLVSIAKNIQYF
TRBV20-1	TRBJ2-5	NA	NA	TGCAGTGCTAGGAGACTCGGGGGGCCTCAAGAGACCCAGTACTTC	CSARRLGGPQETQYF
TRBV7-2	TRBJ2-5	many	TRBD1	TGTGCCAGCAGCGGGCAGGGACAGCGTCAAGAGACCCAGTACTTC	CASSGQGQRQETQYF
TRBV7-6	TRBJ2-1	few	TRBD2	TGTGCCAGCAGCTTAGGGGTAGCGGGCCCCTATGAGCAGTTCTTC	CASSLGVAGPYEQFF
TRBV20-1	TRBJ2-3	many	NA	TGCAGTGCTAGAGACCCTAGCGCACACGGGAGTACGCAGTATTTT	CSARDPSAHGSTQYF
TRBV19	TRBJ1-5	many	TRBD1	TGTGCCAGTAGTATTGTTACGTCAGGGGGCGCGTTCAATCAGCCCCAGCATTTT	CASSIVTSGGAFNQPQHF
TRBV5-4	TRBJ2-1	many	NA	TGTGCCAGCAGCCTAGGACTATCCTCCTACAATGAGCAGTTCTTC	CASSLGLSSYNEQFF
TRBV5-1	TRBJ2-6	few	TRBD1	TGCGCCAGCGCCCAGGGGGCTACTGGGGCCAACGTCCTGACTTTC	CASAQGATGANVLTF
TRBV4-1	TRBJ2-3	many	NA	TGCGCCAGCAGCCAAGAGGCGGGTCTAGCCCCGAGCCCAGATACGCAGTATTTT	CASSQEAGLAPSPDTQYF
TRBV20-1	TRBJ2-3	many	TRBD2	TGCAGTGCAAACCCGACTAGCGGGAGGAGTAGAGATACGCAGTATTTT	CSANPTSGRSRDTQYF
TRBV20-1	TRBJ2-7	many	NA	TGCAGTGCTAGAGATAGGCGCGACTCCTACGAGCAGTACTTC	CSARDRRDSYEQYF
TRBV12-3/TRBV12-4	TRBJ1-3	NA	NA	TGTGCCAGCAGTTTCCCCCCTTCTGGAAACACCATATATTTT	CASSFPPSGNTIYF
TRBV6-9	TRBJ2-2	few	NA	TGTGCCAGCAGTGACCCCGGAGGGGGGGCCGGGGAGCTGTTTTTT	CASSDPGGGAGELFF
TRBV30	TRBJ2-2	many	NA	TGTGCCTGGAGTACCTCTACTGGGGTTCTAGGCACCGGGGAGCTGTTTTTT	CAWSTSTGVLGTGELFF
TRBV5-1	TRBJ1-6	NA	NA	TGCGCCAGCAAAGGGGCATTCTATAATTCACCCCTCCACTTT	CASKGAFYNSPLHF